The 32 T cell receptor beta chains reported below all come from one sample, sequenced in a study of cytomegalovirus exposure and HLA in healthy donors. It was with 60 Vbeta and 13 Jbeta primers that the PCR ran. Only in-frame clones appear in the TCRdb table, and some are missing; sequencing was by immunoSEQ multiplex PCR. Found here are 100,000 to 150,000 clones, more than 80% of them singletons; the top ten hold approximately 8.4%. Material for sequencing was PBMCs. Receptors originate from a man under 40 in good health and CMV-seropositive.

CDR3 DNA sequence: TGTGCCAGCAGCGTGGCGCGACAGGGTCCTTCCTACGAGCAGTACTTC. Protein product: CASSVARQGPSYEQYF. The chain couples TRBV9 to TRBJ2-7, with 7 bases aligning to TRBD1. The CDR3 has 16 amino acids. Trimming at V came to 2 bases and at J to 1 base, leaving 9 bases not matched to a gene. CDR1 and CDR2 from the germline V gene are SGDLS and YYNGEE.

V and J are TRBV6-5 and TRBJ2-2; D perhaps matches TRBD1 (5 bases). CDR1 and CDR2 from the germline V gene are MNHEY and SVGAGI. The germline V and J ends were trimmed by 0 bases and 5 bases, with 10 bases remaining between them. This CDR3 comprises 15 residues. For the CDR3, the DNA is TGTGCCAGCAGTTACTCGGGGCGTGTGACCGGGGAGCTGTTTTTT. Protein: CASSYSGRVTGELFF.

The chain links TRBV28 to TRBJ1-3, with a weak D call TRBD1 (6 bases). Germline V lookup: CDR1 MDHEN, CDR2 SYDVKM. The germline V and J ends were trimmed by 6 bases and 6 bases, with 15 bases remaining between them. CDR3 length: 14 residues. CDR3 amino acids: CASSLGGAENTIYF. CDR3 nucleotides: TGTGCCAGCAGCTTGGGGGGGGCAGAAAACACCATATATTTT. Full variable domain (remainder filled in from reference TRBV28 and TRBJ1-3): DVKVTQSSRYLVKRTGEKVFLECVQDMDHENMFWYRQDPGLGLRLIYFSYDVKMKEKGDIPEGYSVSREKKERFSLILESASTNQTSMYLCASSLGGAENTIYFGEGSWLTVV.

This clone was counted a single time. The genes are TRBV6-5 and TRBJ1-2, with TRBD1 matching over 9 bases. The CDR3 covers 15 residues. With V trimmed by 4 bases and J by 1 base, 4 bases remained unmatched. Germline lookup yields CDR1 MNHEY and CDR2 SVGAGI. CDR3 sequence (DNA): TGTGCCAGCAGTTCGGGACAGGGTATTAACTATGGCTACACCTTC. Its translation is CASSSGQGINYGYTF.

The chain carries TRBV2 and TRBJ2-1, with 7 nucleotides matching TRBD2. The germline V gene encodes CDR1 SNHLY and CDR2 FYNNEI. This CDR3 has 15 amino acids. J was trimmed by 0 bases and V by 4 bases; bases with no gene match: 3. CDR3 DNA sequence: TGTGCCAGCAGTGGGGGGGGGTTCTCCTACAATGAGCAGTTCTTC. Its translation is CASSGGGFSYNEQFF. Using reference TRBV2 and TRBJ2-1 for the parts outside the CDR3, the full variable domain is EPEVTQTPSHQVTQMGQEVILRCVPISNHLYFYWYRQILGQKVEFLVSFYNNEISEKSEIFDDQFSVERPDGSNFTLKIRSTKLEDSAMYFCASSGGGFSYNEQFFGPGTRLTVL.

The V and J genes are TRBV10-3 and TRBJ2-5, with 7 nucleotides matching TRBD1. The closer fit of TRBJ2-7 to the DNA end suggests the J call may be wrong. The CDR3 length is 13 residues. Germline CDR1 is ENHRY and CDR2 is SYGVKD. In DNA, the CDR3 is TGTGCCATCAGCTCGGGACAGACCTACGAGCAGTACTTC. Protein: CAISSGQTYEQYF.

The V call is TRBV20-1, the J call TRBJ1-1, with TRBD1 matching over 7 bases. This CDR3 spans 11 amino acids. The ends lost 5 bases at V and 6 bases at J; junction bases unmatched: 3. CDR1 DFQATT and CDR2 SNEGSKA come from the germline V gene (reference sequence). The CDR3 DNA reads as TGCAGTGCTCGACAGGGCCCTGAAGCTTTCTTT. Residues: CSARQGPEAFF.

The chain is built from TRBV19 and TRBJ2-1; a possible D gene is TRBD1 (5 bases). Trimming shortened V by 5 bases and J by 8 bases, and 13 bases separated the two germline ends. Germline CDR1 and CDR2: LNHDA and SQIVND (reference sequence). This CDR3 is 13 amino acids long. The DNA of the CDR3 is TGTGCCAGTAGTCCCCTCCCCAGGGATGAGCAGTTCTTC. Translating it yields CASSPLPRDEQFF.

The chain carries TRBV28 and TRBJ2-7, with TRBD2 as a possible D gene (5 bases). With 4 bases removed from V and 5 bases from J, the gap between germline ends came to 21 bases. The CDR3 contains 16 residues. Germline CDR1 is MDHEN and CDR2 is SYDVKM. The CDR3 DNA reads TGTGCCAGCAGTTCCGGACGGAGGATCAATTCGGACGAGCAGTACTTC. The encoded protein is CASSSGRRINSDEQYF. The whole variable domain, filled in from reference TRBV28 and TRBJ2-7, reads DVKVTQSSRYLVKRTGEKVFLECVQDMDHENMFWYRQDPGLGLRLIYFSYDVKMKEKGDIPEGYSVSREKKERFSLILESASTNQTSMYLCASSSGRRINSDEQYFGPGTRLTVT.

CDR3 DNA: TGCGCCAGCAGTGCCCAGGGAAACTATGGCTACACCTTC. This translates into CASSAQGNYGYTF. The chain uses TRBV10-1 and TRBJ1-2, with a weak D call TRBD1 (5 bases). Germline CDR1 is WNHNN and CDR2 is SYGVQD (reference sequence). V was cut by 4 bases and J by 2 bases, with 8 bases left in between. The CDR3 length is 13 residues.

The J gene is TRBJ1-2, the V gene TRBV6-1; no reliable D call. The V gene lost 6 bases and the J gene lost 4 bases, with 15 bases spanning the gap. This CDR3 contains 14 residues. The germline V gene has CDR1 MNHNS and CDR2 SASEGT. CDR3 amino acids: CASSTGAEAYGYTF. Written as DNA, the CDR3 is TGTGCCAGCAGCACCGGCGCAGAGGCCTATGGCTACACCTTC.

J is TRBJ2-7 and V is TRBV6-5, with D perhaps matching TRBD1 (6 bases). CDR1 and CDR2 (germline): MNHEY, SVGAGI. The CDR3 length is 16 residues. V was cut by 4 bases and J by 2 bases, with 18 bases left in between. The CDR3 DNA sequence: TGTGCCAGCAGTTCATCCTACAGGGCCACTCCCTACGAGCAGTACTTC. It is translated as CASSSSYRATPYEQYF.

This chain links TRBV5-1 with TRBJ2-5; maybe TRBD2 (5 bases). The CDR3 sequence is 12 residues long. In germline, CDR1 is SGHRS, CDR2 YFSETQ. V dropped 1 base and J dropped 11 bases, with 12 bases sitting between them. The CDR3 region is CASSLSREEQYF. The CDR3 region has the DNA TGCGCCAGCAGCTTGTCGAGGGAAGAGCAGTACTTC.

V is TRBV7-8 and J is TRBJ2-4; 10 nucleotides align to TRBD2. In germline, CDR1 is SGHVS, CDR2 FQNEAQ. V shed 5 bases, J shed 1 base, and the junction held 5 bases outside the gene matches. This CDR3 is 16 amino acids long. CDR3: CASSKTSGWAKNIQYF. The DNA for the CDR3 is TGTGCCAGCAGCAAGACTAGCGGGTGGGCCAAAAACATTCAGTACTTC.

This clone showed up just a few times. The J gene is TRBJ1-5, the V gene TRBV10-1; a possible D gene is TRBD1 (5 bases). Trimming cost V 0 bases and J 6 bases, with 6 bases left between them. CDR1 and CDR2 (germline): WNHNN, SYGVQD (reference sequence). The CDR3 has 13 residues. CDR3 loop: CASSESQGQPQHF. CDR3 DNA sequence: TGCGCCAGCAGTGAGTCTCAGGGTCAGCCCCAGCATTTT.

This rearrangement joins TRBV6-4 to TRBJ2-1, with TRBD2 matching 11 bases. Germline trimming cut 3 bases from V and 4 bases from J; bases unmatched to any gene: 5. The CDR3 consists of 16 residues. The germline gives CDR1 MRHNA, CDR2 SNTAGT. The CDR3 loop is CASSELAGAKYNEQFF. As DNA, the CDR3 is TGTGCCAGCAGTGAACTAGCGGGGGCGAAATACAATGAGCAGTTCTTC.

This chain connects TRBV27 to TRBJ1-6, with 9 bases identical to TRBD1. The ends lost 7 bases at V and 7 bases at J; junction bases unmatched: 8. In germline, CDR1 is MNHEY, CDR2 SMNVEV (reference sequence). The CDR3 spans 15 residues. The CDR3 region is CASMYGQGMNSPLHF. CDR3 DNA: TGTGCCAGCATGTATGGACAGGGGATGAATTCACCCCTCCACTTT.

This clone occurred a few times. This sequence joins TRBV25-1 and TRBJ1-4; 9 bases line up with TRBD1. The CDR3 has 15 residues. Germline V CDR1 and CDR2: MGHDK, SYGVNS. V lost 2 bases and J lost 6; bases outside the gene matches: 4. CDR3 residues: CASSEETGGDEKLFF. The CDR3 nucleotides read TGTGCCAGCAGTGAAGAAACAGGGGGCGATGAAAAACTGTTTTTT.

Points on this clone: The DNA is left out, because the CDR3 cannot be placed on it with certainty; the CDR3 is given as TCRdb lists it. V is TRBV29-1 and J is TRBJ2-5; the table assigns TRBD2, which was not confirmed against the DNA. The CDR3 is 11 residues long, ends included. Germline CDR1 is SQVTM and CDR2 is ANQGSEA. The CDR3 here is CSVEDVGTGNF.

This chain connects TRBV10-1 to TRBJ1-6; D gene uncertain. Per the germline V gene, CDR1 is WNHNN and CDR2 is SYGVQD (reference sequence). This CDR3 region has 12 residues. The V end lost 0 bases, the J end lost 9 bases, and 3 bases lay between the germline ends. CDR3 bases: TGCGCCAGCAGTGAGTCCGGTTCACCCCTCCACTTT. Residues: CASSESGSPLHF.

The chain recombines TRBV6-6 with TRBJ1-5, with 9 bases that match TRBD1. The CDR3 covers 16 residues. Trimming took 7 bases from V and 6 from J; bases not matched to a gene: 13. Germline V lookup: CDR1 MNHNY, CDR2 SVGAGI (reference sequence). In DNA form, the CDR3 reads TGTGCCAGCAAAAACACCGGGACAGGGAACAGTCAGCCCCAGCATTTT. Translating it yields CASKNTGTGNSQPQHF.

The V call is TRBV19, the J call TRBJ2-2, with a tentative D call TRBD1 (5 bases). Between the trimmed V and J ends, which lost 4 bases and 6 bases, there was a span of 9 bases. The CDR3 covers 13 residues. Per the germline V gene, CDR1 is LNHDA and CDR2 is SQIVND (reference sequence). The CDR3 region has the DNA TGTGCCAGTAGTAGGTGGGGCTCCGGGGAGCTGTTTTTT. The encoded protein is CASSRWGSGELFF.

Here the CDR3 reads CATSRTGKEQFF. The CDR3 DNA reads as TGTGCCACCAGCAGGACAGGGAAGGAGCAGTTCTTC. The chain links TRBV15 to TRBJ2-1; 7 bases align to TRBD1. Trimming took 3 bases from V and 10 from J; bases not matched to a gene: 3. This CDR3 comprises 12 residues. Germline V gene sequence: CDR1 LNHNV, CDR2 YYDKDF (reference sequence).

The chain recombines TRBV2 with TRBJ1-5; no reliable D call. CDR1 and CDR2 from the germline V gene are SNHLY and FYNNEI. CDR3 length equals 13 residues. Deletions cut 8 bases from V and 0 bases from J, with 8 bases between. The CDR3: CASQAISNQPQHF. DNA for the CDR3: TGTGCCAGCCAGGCCATTAGCAATCAGCCCCAGCATTTT.

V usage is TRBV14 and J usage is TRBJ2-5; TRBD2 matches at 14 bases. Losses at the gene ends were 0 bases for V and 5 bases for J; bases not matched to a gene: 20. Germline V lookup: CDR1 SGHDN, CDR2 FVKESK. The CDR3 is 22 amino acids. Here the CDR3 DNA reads TGTGCCAGCAGCCAAGATCTTCCGCCGGGACTAGCGGGGGTAGACCGACGGGAGACCCAGTACTTC. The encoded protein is CASSQDLPPGLAGVDRRETQYF.

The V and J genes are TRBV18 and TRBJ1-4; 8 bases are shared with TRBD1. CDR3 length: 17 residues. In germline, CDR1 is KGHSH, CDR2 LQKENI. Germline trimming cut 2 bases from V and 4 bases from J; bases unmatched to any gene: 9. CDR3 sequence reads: CASSPGKQGVGNEKLFF. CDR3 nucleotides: TGTGCCAGCTCACCAGGAAAACAGGGGGTTGGTAATGAAAAACTGTTTTTT.

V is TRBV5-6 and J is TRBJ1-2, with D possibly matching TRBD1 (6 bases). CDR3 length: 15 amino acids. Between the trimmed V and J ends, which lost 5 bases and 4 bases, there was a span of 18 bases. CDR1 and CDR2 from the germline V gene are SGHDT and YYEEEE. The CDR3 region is CASRPTGGGGYGYTF. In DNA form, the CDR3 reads TGTGCCAGCAGACCGACGGGGGGCGGAGGCTATGGCTACACCTTC.

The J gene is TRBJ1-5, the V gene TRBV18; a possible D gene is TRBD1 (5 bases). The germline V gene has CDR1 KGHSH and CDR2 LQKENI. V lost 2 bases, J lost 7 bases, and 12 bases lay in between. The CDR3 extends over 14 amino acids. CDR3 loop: CASSPGGDHQPQHF. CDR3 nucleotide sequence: TGTGCCAGCTCACCAGGGGGGGATCACCAGCCCCAGCATTTT.

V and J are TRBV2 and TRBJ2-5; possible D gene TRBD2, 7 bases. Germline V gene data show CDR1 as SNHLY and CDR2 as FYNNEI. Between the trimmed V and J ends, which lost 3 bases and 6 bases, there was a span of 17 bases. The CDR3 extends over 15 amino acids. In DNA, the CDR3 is TGTGCCAGCAGTGATTCTGGGGGGGGCACGAAGACCCAGTACTTC. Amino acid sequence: CASSDSGGGTKTQYF.

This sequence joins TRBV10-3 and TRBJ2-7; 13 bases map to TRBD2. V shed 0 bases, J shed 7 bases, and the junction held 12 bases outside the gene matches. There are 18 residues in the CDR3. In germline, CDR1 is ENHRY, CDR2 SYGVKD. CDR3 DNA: TGTGCCATCAGTGAGTCGATCCCAACTAGCGGGGGGGCTGGTGAGCAGTACTTC. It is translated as CAISESIPTSGGAGEQYF.

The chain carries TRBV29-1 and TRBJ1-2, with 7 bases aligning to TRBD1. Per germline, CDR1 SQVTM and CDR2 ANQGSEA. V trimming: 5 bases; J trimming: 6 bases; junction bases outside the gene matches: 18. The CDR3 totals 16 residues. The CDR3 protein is CSVPNGPTGLENGYTF. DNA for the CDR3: TGCAGCGTTCCAAACGGACCGACAGGGCTGGAGAATGGCTACACCTTC.

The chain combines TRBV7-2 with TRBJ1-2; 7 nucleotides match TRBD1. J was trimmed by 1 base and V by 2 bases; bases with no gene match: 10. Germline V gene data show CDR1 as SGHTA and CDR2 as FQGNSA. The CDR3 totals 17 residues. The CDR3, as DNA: TGTGCCAGCAGCTTAAATCACAGGGGCCTAATTAACTATGGCTACACCTTC. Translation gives CASSLNHRGLINYGYTF.